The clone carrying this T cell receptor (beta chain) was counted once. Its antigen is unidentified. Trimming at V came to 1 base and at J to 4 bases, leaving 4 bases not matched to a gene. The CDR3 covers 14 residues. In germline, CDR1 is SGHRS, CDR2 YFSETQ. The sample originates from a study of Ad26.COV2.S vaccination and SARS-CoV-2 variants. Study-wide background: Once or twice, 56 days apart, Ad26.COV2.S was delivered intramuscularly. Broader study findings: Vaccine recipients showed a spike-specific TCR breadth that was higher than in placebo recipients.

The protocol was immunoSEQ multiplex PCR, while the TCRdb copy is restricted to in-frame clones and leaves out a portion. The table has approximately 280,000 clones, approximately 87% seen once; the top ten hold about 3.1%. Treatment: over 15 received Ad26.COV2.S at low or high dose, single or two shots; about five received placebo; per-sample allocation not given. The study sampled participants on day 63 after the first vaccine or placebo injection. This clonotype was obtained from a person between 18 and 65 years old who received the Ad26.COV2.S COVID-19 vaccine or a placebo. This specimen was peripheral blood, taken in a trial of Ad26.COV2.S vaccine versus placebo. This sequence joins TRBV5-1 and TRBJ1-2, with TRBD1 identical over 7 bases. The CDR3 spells CASSLQGVAYGYTF. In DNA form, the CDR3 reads TGCGCCAGCAGCTTGCAGGGGGTAGCCTATGGCTACACCTTC. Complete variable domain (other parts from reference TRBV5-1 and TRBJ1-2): KAGVTQTPRYLIKTRGQQVTLSCSPISGHRSVSWYQQTPGQGLQFLFEYFSETQRNKGNFPGRFSGRQFSNSRSEMNVSTLELGDSALYLCASSLQGVAYGYTFGSGTRLTVV.